Reported below is one T cell receptor (beta chain). The antigen is undetermined. This sample was taken from a study of CXCR3-negative and CXCR3-positive naive CD8 T cells. As for the study in general: Cumulative TRB read yield was around 150 million, averaging about 1.5 +/- 0.3 million per library. Broader study findings: High diversity, comparable across both naive subsets, contrasted with much lower diversity in memory CD8+ cells. TCR interaction strength was inferred from TRB CDR3 physicochemistry, as CD5 matched across naive subsets. Naive cells positive for CXCR3 carried more hydrophobic TRB CDR3s than CXCR3-negative ones.

CDR1 MDHEN and CDR2 SYDVKM come from the germline V gene. This CDR3 is built from 13 residues. With UMI labels, 5' RACE was used to prepare the TRB cDNA libraries. After re-calling the 5' RACE reads, TCRdb lists one entry per CDR3 protein, DNA absent. The clone table shows fewer than 90,000 distinct CDR3 sequences, with the ten largest holding around 0.58%. The genes are TRBV28 and TRBJ2-7; no DNA is available, so the TRBD2 call from TCRdb remains unchecked. The sample was naive CXCR3+ CD8+ T cells from blood. Subset described: CD45RO-CCR7+CD27+CD95- naive CD8+ T cells expressing CXCR3 (TNR3+). This TCR came from a human donor in good health. Some clones in this sample may be carry-over from other donors' samples. The CDR3 loop is CASLPSGIGEQYF.